This T cell receptor (beta chain) derives from a study of blood T cell repertoires in COVID-19. Study-level information: Samples came from the United States, Italy and Spain, spanning acute and convalescent COVID-19.

As processed by the authors: Reference gene primer amplification yielded estimated nucleated cell counts. Repertoires were generated with immunoSEQ multiplex PCR, while TCRdb's copy carries only in-frame clones and drops some. V, J and clone size were drawn from that table, and D and trimming were deduced from the DNA. Found here are under 80,000 clones, more than 75% of them singletons; the top ten hold roughly 1.4%. This CDR3 spans 17 amino acids. Between the trimmed V and J ends, which lost 5 bases and 4 bases, there was a span of 21 bases. Looked up from germline, CDR1 is SGHDN and CDR2 is FVKESK. There are a few counts of this clone.

Sequenced material: peripheral blood. This sequence joins TRBV14 and TRBJ2-1, with D perhaps matching TRBD2 (6 bases). This receptor was obtained from a human donor in a cohort sampled during active COVID-19. The CDR3 loop is CASSSLREAKIYNEQFF. The CDR3 region has the DNA TGTGCCAGCAGCTCCTTGAGGGAGGCGAAAATTTACAATGAGCAGTTCTTC. The whole variable domain, filled in from reference TRBV14 and TRBJ2-1, reads EAGVTQFPSHSVIEKGQTVTLRCDPISGHDNLYWYRRVMGKEIKFLLHFVKESKQDESGMPNNRFLAERTGGTYSTLKVQPAELEDSGVYFCASSSLREAKIYNEQFFGPGTRLTVL.